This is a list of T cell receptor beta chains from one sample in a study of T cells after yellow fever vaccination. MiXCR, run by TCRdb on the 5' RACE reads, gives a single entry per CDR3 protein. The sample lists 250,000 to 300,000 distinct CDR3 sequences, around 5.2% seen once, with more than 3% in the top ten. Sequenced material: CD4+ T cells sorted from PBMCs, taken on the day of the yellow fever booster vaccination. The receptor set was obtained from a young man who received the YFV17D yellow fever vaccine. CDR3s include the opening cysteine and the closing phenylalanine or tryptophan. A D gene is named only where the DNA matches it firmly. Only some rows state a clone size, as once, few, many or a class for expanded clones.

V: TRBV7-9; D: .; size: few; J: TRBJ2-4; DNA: TGTGCCAGCAGCTTAGTAGGCGGTCAGGGGAACATTCAGTACTTC; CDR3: CASSLVGGQGNIQYF
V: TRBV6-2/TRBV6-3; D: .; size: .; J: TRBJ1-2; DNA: TGTGCCAGCAGTTATCCCCTGGACAGTGGGTATGGCTACACCTTC; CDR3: CASSYPLDSGYGYTF
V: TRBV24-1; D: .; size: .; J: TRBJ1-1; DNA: TGTGCCACCAGGGGGTTTCAGAACACTGAAGCTTTCTTT; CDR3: CATRGFQNTEAFF
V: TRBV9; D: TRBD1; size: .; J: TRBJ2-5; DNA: TGTGCCAGCAGCGTAGCTTTCGAAGGTTTTGGACAGGGGGTGGAGACCCAGTACTTC; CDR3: CASSVAFEGFGQGVETQYF
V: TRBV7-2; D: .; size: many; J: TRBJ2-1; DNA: TGTGCCAGCACCTCGGGACTTGAGCAGTTCTTC; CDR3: CASTSGLEQFF
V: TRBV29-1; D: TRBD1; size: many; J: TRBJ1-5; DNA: TGCAGCGTTGGGACAGGGAAGGAGCCCCAGCATTTT; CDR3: CSVGTGKEPQHF
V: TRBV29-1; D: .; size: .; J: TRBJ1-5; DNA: TGCAGCGTTCGCCCGACATTTCGAGACCAGCCCCAGCATTTT; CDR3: CSVRPTFRDQPQHF
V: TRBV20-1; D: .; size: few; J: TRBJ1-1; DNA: TGCAGTGGTACGGGCGGGGGCCCGGGCCCCGGCGCTGAAGCTTTCTTT; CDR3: CSGTGGGPGPGAEAFF
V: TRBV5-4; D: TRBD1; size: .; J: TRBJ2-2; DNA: TGTGCCAGCAGCTTGTGGGGACAGGGCCGCACCGGGGAGCTGTTTTTT; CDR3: CASSLWGQGRTGELFF
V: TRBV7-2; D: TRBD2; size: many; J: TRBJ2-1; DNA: TGTGCCAGCAGCATAAGGACTAGCGGGGGGGCGACTTGGTACAATGAGCAGTTCTTC; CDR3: CASSIRTSGGATWYNEQFF
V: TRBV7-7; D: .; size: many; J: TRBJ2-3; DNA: TGTGCTAGCAGCCTAGGTACAGGGCTTGATACGCAGTATTTT; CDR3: CASSLGTGLDTQYF
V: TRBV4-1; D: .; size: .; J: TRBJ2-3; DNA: TGCGCCAGCAGCCAGAGGTCGCCCGGACCGGGGGATACGCAGTATTTT; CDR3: CASSQRSPGPGDTQYF
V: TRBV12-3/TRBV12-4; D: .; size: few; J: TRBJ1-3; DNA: TGTGCCAGCAGTTTTGGGGGGACCATATATTTT; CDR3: CASSFGGTIYF
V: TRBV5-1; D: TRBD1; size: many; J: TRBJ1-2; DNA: TGCGCCAGCAGCAAGGGACAGATCTTCAATAACTATGGCTACACCTTC; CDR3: CASSKGQIFNNYGYTF
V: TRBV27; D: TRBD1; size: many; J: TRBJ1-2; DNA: TGTGCCAGCAGGCGGACAGGGAGGGATGGCTACACCTTC; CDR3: CASRRTGRDGYTF
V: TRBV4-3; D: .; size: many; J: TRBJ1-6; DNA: TGCGCCAGCAGCCGCCTACTGACAGCCTATAATTCACCCCTCCACTTT; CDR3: CASSRLLTAYNSPLHF
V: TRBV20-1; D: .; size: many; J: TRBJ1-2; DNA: TGCAGTGCCCCCCTCGACTCTGGCTACACCTTC; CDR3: CSAPLDSGYTF
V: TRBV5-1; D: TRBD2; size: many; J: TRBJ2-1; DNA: TGCGCCAGCAGCCCCCTAATAGCGGGGAAAAACAATGAGCAGTTCTTC; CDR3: CASSPLIAGKNNEQFF
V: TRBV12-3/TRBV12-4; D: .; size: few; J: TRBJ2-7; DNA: TGTGCCAGCAGTTTTGGAGTTCGCGAGCAGTACTTC; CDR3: CASSFGVREQYF
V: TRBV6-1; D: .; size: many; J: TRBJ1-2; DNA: TGTGCCAGCAGTGAAGAGAGTGGGCTTAACTATGGCTACACCTTC; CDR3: CASSEESGLNYGYTF
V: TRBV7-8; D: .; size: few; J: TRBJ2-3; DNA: TGTGCCAGCAGCTTCGAATGGGGGGACACAGATACGCAGTATTTT; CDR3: CASSFEWGDTDTQYF
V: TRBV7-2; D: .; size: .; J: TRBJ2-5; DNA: TGTGCCAGCAGCTTTGACTACCCGACGACCCAGTACTTC; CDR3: CASSFDYPTTQYF
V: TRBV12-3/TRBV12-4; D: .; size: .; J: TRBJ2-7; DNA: TGTGCCAGCAGTTGGCAGGGGCCACTCGAGCAGTACTTC; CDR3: CASSWQGPLEQYF
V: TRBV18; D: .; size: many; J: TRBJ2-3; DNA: TGTGCCAGCTCCGCCCAGGGGCAAGGCACAGATACGCAGTATTTT; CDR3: CASSAQGQGTDTQYF
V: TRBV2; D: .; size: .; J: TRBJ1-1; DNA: TGTGCCAGAATGAAGAGGGGCATGAACACTGAAGCTTTCTTT; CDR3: CARMKRGMNTEAFF
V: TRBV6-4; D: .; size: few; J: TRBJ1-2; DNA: TGTGCCAGCAGTGTCGCTTCCGGGACGGGATACTATGGCTACACCTTC; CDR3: CASSVASGTGYYGYTF
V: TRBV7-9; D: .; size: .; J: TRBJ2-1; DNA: TGTGCCAGCAGCTTAGGGATCGGGCGGGTGAACAATGAGCAGTTCTTC; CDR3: CASSLGIGRVNNEQFF
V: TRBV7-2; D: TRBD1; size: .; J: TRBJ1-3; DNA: TGTGCCAGCGGACAGGGATCTGGAAACACCATATATTTT; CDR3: CASGQGSGNTIYF
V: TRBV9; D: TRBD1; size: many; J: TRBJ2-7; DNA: TGTGCCAGCAGCGTAAGCCGGGACAGGGCCCACGAGCAGTACTTC; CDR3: CASSVSRDRAHEQYF
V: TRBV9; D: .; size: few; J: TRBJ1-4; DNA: TGTGCCAGCAGCGGGACAGCAACTAATGAAAAACTGTTTTTT; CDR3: CASSGTATNEKLFF
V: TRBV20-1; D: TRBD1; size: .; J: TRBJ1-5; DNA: TGCAGTGCTTCCGGGACAGGACCTAATCAGCCCCAGCATTTT; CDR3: CSASGTGPNQPQHF
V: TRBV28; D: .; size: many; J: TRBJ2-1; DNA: TGTGCCAGCAGTTCACCGGGACACCCAAGCTCCTACAATGAGCAGTTCTTC; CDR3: CASSSPGHPSSYNEQFF
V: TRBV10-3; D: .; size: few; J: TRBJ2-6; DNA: TGTGCCATCGGTTCTAGCTCTGGGGCCAACGTCCTGACTTTC; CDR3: CAIGSSSGANVLTF
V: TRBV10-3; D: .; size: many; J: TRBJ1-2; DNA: TGTGCCATCAGTGAGGGCAGTCGATACGGCTACACCTTC; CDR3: CAISEGSRYGYTF
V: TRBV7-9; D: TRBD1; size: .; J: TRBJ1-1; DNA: TGTGCCAGCAGCCCTGGGACAGCTCCATCCTTTGAAGCTTTCTTT; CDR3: CASSPGTAPSFEAFF
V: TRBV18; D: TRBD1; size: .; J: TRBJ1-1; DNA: TGTGCCAGCTCACAGACTGACAGGGGAGCTTTCTTT; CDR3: CASSQTDRGAFF
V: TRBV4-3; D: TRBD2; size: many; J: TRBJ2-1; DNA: TGCGCCAGCAGCCGCACCTACGCGGGGGGGTACAATGAGCAGTTCTTC; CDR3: CASSRTYAGGYNEQFF
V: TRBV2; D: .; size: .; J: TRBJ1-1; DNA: TGTGCCAGCAGTGATATACACGGACTGTCACAGAACACTGAAGCTTTCTTT; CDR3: CASSDIHGLSQNTEAFF
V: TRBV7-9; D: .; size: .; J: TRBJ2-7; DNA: TGTGCCAGCAGCTCCCGGGCTAGTTCCTACGAGCAGTACTTC; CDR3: CASSSRASSYEQYF